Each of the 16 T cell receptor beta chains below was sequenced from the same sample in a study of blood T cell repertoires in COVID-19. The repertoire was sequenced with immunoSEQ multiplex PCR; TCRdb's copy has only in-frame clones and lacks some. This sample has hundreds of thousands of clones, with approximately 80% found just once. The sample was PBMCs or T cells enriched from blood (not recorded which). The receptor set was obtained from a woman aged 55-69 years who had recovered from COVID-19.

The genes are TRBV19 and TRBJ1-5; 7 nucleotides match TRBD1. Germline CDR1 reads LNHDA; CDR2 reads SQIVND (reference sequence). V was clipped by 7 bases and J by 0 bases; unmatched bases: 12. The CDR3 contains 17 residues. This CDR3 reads CASKGVSTGYSNQPQHF. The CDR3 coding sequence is TGTGCCAGTAAGGGGGTCTCGACAGGGTATAGCAATCAGCCCCAGCATTTT.

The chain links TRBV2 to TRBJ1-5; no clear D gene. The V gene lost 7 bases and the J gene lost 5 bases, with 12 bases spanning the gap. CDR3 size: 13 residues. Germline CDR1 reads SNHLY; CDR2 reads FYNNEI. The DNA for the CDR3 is TGTGCCAGCACGTATCATACGGATCAGCCCCAGCATTTT. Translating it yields CASTYHTDQPQHF.

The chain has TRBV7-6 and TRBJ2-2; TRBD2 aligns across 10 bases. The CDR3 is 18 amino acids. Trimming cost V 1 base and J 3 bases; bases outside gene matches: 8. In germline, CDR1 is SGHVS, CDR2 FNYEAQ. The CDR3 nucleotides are TGTGCCAGCAGCTTAGGGGCTAGCGGGGGCGTCTACACCGGGGAGCTGTTTTTT. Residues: CASSLGASGGVYTGELFF.

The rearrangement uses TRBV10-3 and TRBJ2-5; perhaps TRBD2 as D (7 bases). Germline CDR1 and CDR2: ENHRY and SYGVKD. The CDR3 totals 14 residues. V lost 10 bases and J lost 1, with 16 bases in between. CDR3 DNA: TGTGCCACGGGGGCGGGAGTCCTCCAAGAGACCCAGTACTTC. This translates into CATGAGVLQETQYF.

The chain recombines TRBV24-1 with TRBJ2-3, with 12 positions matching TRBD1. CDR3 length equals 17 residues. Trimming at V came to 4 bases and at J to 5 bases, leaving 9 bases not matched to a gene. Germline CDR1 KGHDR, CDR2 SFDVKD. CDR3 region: CATSDGPGQGAGDTQYF. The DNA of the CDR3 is TGTGCCACCAGTGACGGACCGGGACAGGGGGCGGGAGATACGCAGTATTTT.

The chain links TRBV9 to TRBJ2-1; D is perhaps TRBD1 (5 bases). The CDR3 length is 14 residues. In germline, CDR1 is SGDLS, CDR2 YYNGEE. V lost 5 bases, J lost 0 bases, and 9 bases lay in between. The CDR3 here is CASRGQGSYNEQFF. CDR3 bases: TGTGCCAGCAGGGGGCAAGGCTCCTACAATGAGCAGTTCTTC.

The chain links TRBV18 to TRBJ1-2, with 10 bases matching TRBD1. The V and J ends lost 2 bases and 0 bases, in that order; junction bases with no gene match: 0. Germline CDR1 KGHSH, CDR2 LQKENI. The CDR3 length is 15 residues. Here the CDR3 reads CASSPGQGANYGYTF. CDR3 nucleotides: TGTGCCAGCTCACCAGGACAGGGGGCTAACTATGGCTACACCTTC.

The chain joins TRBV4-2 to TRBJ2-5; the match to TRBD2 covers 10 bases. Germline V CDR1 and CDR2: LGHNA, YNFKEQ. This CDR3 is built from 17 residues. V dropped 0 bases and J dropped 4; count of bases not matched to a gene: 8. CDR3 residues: CASSQDAGASGRETQYF. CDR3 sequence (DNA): TGTGCCAGCAGCCAAGATGCGGGGGCTAGCGGGAGAGAGACCCAGTACTTC.

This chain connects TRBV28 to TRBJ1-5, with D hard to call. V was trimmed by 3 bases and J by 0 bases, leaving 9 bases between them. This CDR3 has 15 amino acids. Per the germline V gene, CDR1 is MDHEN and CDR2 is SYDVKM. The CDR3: CASSFGQNSNQPQHF. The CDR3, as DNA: TGTGCCAGCAGTTTTGGGCAGAATAGCAATCAGCCCCAGCATTTT. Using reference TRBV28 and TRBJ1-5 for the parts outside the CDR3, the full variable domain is DVKVTQSSRYLVKRTGEKVFLECVQDMDHENMFWYRQDPGLGLRLIYFSYDVKMKEKGDIPEGYSVSREKKERFSLILESASTNQTSMYLCASSFGQNSNQPQHFGDGTRLSIL.

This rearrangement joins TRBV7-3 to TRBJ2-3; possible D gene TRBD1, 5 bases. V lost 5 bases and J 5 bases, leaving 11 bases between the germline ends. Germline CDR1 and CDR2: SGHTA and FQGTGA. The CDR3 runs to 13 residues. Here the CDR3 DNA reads TGTGCCAGCAGCCTAAGAAGGGGAGATACGCAGTATTTT. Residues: CASSLRRGDTQYF.

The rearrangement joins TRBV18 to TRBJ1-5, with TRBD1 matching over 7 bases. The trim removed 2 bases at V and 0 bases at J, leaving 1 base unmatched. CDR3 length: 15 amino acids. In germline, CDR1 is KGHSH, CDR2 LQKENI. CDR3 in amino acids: CASSPGTDSNQPQHF. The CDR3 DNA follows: TGTGCCAGCTCACCAGGGACAGATAGCAATCAGCCCCAGCATTTT.

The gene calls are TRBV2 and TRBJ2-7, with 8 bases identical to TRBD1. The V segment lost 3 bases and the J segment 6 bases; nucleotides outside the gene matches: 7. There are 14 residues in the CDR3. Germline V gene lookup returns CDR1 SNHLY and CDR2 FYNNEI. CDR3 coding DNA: TGTGCCAGCAGTGATTCCGGACAGGGCGGCGAGCAGTACTTC. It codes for CASSDSGQGGEQYF.

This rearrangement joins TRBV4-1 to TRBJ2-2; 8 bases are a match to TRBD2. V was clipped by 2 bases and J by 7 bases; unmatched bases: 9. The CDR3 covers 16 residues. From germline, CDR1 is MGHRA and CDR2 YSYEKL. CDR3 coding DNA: TGCGCCAGCAGCCAACCAGCGGGAGCCAGTATCGGGGAGCTGTTTTTT. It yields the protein CASSQPAGASIGELFF.

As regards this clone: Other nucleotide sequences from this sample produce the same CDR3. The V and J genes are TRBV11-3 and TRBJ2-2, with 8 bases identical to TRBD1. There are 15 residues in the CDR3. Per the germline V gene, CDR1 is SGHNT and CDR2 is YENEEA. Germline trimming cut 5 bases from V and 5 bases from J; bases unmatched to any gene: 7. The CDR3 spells CASSPGQGGTGELFF. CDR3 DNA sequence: TGTGCCAGCAGCCCCGGACAGGGTGGGACCGGGGAGCTGTTTTTT.

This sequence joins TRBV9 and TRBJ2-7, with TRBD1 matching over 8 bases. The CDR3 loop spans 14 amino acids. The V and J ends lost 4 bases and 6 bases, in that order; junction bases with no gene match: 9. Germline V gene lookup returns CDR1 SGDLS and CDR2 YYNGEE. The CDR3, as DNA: TGTGCCAGCAGCCCCGGGACAGGAGGGTCCGAGCAGTACTTC. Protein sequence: CASSPGTGGSEQYF.

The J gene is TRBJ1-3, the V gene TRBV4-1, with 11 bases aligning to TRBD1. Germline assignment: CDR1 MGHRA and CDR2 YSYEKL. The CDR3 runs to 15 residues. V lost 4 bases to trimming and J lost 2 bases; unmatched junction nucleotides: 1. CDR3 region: CASSPGQGAGNTIYF. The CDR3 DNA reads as TGCGCCAGCAGCCCGGGACAGGGGGCTGGAAACACCATATATTTT.